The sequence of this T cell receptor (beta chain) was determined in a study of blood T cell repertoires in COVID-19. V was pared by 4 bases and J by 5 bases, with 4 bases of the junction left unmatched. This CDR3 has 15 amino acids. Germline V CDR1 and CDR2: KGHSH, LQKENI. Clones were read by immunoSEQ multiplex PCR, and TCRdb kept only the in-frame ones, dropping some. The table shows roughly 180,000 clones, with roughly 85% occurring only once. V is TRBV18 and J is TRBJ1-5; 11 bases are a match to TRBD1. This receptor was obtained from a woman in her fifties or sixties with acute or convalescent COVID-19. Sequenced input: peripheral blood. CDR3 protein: CASSRGQGGYQPQHF. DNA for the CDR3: TGTGCCAGCTCACGGGGACAGGGGGGATATCAGCCCCAGCATTTT.